This T cell receptor beta chain was sequenced during a study of cytomegalovirus exposure and HLA in healthy donors. General study results and limits: Specificity for CMV antigens was confirmed in vitro for a few of the CMV-associated chains. The authors later found TCR association rates varying by HLA locus, with DRB1 most and HLA-C fewest.

Germline V CDR1 and CDR2: SQVTM, ANQGSEA. The CDR3 is 12 residues long. V dropped 6 bases and J dropped 5 bases, with 14 bases sitting between them. With 60 Vbeta and 13 Jbeta primers, the PCR was carried out. Sequencing was performed with immunoSEQ multiplex PCR; in TCRdb, only in-frame clones are kept and a portion is missing. The sample lists about 180,000 clones; over 75% were seen once. A single count supports this clone. Antigen unknown. The sample comprised PBMCs. The chain uses TRBV29-1 and TRBJ2-7, with a possible D match to TRBD1 (6 bases). The TCR comes from a woman aged 25 to 45 in good health and CMV-seronegative. CDR3 sequence: CSVRKDSNEQYF. CDR3 coding DNA: TGCAGCGTACGTAAGGACAGCAACGAGCAGTACTTC.